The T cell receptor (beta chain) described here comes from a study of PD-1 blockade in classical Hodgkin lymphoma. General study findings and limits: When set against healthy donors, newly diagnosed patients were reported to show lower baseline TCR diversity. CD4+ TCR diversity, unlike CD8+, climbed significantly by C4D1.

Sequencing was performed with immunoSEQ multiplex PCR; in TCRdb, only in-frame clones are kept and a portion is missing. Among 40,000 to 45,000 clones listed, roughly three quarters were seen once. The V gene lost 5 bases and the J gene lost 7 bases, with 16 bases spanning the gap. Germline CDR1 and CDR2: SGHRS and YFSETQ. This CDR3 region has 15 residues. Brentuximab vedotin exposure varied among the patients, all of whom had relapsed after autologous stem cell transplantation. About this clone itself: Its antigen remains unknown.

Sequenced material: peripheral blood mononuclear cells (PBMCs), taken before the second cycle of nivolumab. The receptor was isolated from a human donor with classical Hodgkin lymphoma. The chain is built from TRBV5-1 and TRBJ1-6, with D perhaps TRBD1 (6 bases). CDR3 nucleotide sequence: TGCGCCAGCAGAGATAACAGGGTTAGGAATTCACCCCTCCACTTT. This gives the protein CASRDNRVRNSPLHF. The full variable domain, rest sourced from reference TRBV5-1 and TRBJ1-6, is KAGVTQTPRYLIKTRGQQVTLSCSPISGHRSVSWYQQTPGQGLQFLFEYFSETQRNKGNFPGRFSGRQFSNSRSEMNVSTLELGDSALYLCASRDNRVRNSPLHFGNGTRLTVT.